This entry lists 27 T cell receptor beta chains sequenced from one sample in a study of T-cell reconstitution after alpha-beta-depleted transplantation in children. Unique molecular identifiers featured in how the TCRbeta library was prepared. TCRdb recomputed calls from the PCR reads with MiXCR, one row per CDR3 protein. The repertoire includes 700,000 to 950,000 distinct CDR3 sequences, roughly 16% of them detected once, and 5% sits in the top ten. Sequences were derived from PBMCs, mostly from graft donor cells, sampled 360 days after TCRalphabeta/CD19-depleted stem cell transplant. These receptors were taken from a male patient between 10 and 17 years old who had a stem cell transplant for acute lymphoblastic leukemia, so the T cells may come from the graft donor.

The chain carries TRBV5-2 and TRBJ2-7; no check of the table's D call, TRBD2, against the DNA was made. TRBV5-2 is deemed a pseudogene. CDR3 length: 14 residues. As DNA, the CDR3 is TGTGCCATGGGCCAGCGGGGATTTGTATTCGAGCAGTACTTC. Translating gives CAMGQRGFVFEQYF.

The CDR3 reads CASSVHGSGNTIYF. CDR3 bases: TGTGCCAGCAGCGTACACGGCTCTGGAAACACCATATATTTT. The genes are TRBV9 and TRBJ1-3; D unclear. Germline lookup yields CDR1 SGDLS and CDR2 YYNGEE. This CDR3 is 14 amino acids long. The ends were cut back, 1 base at V and 0 bases at J, with 5 bases in the middle.

The chain carries TRBV5-1 and TRBJ2-1, with 16 bases fitting TRBD2. Per the germline V gene, CDR1 is SGHRS and CDR2 is YFSETQ. The trim removed 4 bases at V and 3 bases at J, leaving 10 bases unmatched. The CDR3 has 19 amino acids. The CDR3 DNA sequence: TGCGCCAGCAGCGACCCGGGACTAGCGGGAGGGCCGGTCTACAATGAGCAGTTCTTC. Translation gives CASSDPGLAGGPVYNEQFF.

This clonotype was seen many times. This chain connects TRBV5-1 to TRBJ2-3; a possible D gene is TRBD2 (6 bases). Between the trimmed V and J ends, which lost 6 bases and 0 bases, there was a span of 17 bases. From germline, CDR1 is SGHRS and CDR2 YFSETQ. The CDR3 contains 16 residues. The CDR3 reads CASNLPGGISTDTQYF. CDR3 bases: TGCGCCAGCAACCTACCCGGGGGTATCAGCACAGATACGCAGTATTTT.

V and J are TRBV6-5 and TRBJ2-7; D remains ambiguous. Germline-derived CDR1 and CDR2 are MNHEY and SVGAGI. The CDR3 consists of 14 residues. Trimming pared 2 bases from V and 0 bases from J, leaving 8 bases between. CDR3 residues: CASSYGVISYEQYF. DNA for the CDR3: TGTGCCAGCAGTTACGGTGTCATCTCCTACGAGCAGTACTTC.

This rearrangement joins TRBV29-1 to TRBJ2-7; D unresolved. V dropped 5 bases and J dropped 0 bases, with 5 bases sitting between them. The V gene's germline CDR1 is SQVTM and CDR2 ANQGSEA. The CDR3 runs to 11 residues. CDR3 region: CSVIFSYEQYF. The CDR3 DNA reads TGCAGCGTTATCTTCTCCTACGAGCAGTACTTC.

This rearrangement joins TRBV10-3 to TRBJ1-1; D is unclear. Germline values: CDR1 ENHRY, CDR2 SYGVKD. Trimming removed 6 bases at V and 1 base at J, with 12 bases between. This CDR3 comprises 14 residues. As DNA, the CDR3 is TGTGCCATCAGCCCGGGTGGGCCGAACACTGAAGCTTTCTTT. This gives the protein CAISPGGPNTEAFF.

The chain joins TRBV5-1 to TRBJ1-5, with D possibly TRBD1 on 5 matching bases. V was cut by 0 bases and J by 7 bases, with 11 bases left in between. The CDR3 runs to 14 residues. Germline CDR1 is SGHRS and CDR2 is YFSETQ. The chain's CDR3 is CASSLVAGSQPQHF. The DNA for the CDR3 is TGCGCCAGCAGCTTGGTGGCAGGGAGCCAGCCCCAGCATTTT.

This clonotype was picked up a small number of times. J is TRBJ2-5 and V is TRBV5-1; D is unclear. CDR3 length equals 14 residues. V was trimmed by 0 bases and J by 1 base, leaving 7 bases between them. Germline CDR1 reads SGHRS; CDR2 reads YFSETQ. In nucleotides, the CDR3 is TGCGCCAGCAGCTTGGCGTCGTTCCAAGAGACCCAGTACTTC. Protein product: CASSLASFQETQYF.

Only a few counts were recorded for this clonotype. The rearrangement links TRBV20-1 to TRBJ2-7, with no clear D. Germline V gene lookup returns CDR1 DFQATT and CDR2 SNEGSKA (reference sequence). V lost 6 bases and J 1 base, leaving 19 bases between the germline ends. The CDR3 totals 15 residues. CDR3 coding DNA: TGCAGTGCCGCGGAAACGTGGTTCGGGTCCTACGAGCAGTACTTC. It specifies CSAAETWFGSYEQYF.

This chain joins TRBV15 and TRBJ2-2; TRBD2 matches at 7 bases. Germline CDR1 is LNHNV and CDR2 is YYDKDF (reference sequence). CDR3 length: 15 amino acids. With 7 bases clipped from V and 0 bases from J, the junction kept 5 bases outside the gene matches. The CDR3 here is CATTGDYTNTGELFF. The CDR3, as DNA: TGTGCCACCACCGGGGACTACACGAACACCGGGGAGCTGTTTTTT.

In this sample, this clonotype turned up a few times. The chain employs TRBV19 and TRBJ2-1; TRBD2 might be the D (6 bases). In germline, CDR1 is LNHDA, CDR2 SQIVND (reference sequence). This CDR3 spans 15 amino acids. Trimming removed 1 base from V and 3 bases from J, with 10 bases in between. Here the CDR3 DNA reads TGTGCCAGTAGTATAGGTGGAGGGGTCTACAATGAGCAGTTCTTC. Translation: CASSIGGGVYNEQFF.

This clonotype turned up a few times. The CDR3 loop reads CAITGRGPNTEAFF. The CDR3 DNA reads as TGTGCCATCACCGGACGAGGGCCGAACACTGAAGCTTTCTTT. The chain has TRBV10-3 and TRBJ1-1; D not certain. Trimming took off 7 bases at V and 1 base at J, with 13 bases between the two ends. The CDR3 has 14 residues. Per the germline V gene, CDR1 is ENHRY and CDR2 is SYGVKD.

The table lists this clonotype with a few counts. V usage is TRBV6-5 and J usage is TRBJ2-7; the match to TRBD2 covers 10 bases. Germline loops: CDR1 MNHEY, CDR2 SVGAGI. V lost 4 bases to trimming and J lost 4 bases; unmatched junction nucleotides: 4. There are 14 residues in the CDR3. The chain's CDR3 is CASSSRGLAYEQYF. The CDR3 DNA follows: TGTGCCAGCAGTTCCCGGGGACTAGCGTACGAGCAGTACTTC.

This clonotype was seen a handful of times. V usage is TRBV20-1 and J usage is TRBJ2-3; TRBD2 matches at 8 bases. V lost 6 bases, J lost 1 base, and 9 bases stayed unmatched. Germline lookup yields CDR1 DFQATT and CDR2 SNEGSKA (reference sequence). The CDR3 is 15 amino acids. As DNA, the CDR3 is TGCAGTGCCCATCGGGCGGGAGGAGGCACAGATACGCAGTATTTT. This sequence encodes CSAHRAGGGTDTQYF.

The chain carries TRBV7-3 and TRBJ2-5, with D possibly TRBD1 on 6 matching bases. V gave up 1 base and J gave up 5 bases, with 14 bases separating them. The CDR3 extends over 15 amino acids. The germline CDR1 and CDR2 sequences are SGHTA and FQGTGA. The CDR3 region is CASSLRAGTMETQYF. DNA for the CDR3: TGTGCCAGCAGCTTAAGGGCAGGGACAATGGAGACCCAGTACTTC.

This clonotype was observed at least ten times. The chain is built from TRBV7-2 and TRBJ2-1; 10 nucleotides agree with TRBD2. Unmatched junction bases numbered 3, after V lost 5 bases and J lost 2 bases. The CDR3 has 15 amino acids. CDR1 SGHTA and CDR2 FQGNSA come from the germline V gene. CDR3 nucleotides: TGTGCCAGCAGCATTACTAGCGGGACCTACAATGAGCAGTTCTTC. This sequence encodes CASSITSGTYNEQFF.

The chain couples TRBV10-2 to TRBJ2-3; no clear D gene. The CDR3 length is 13 residues. Trimming left V 5 bases short and J 4 bases short, with 10 bases between. The V gene's germline CDR1 is WSHSY and CDR2 SAAADI. The chain's CDR3 is CASSSAPADTQYF. The CDR3 coding sequence is TGCGCCAGCAGTAGCGCGCCCGCAGATACGCAGTATTTT.

The chain has TRBV13 and TRBJ1-1, with D uncertain. The germline gives CDR1 PRHDT, CDR2 FYEKMQ (reference sequence). Trimming pared 4 bases from V and 3 bases from J, leaving 6 bases between. The CDR3 is 12 amino acids. CDR3: CASSSSDTEAFF. The CDR3 DNA follows: TGTGCCAGCAGCTCCTCAGACACTGAAGCTTTCTTT.

This clonotype was counted a few times. The chain is built from TRBV11-1 and TRBJ2-3; 9 bases agree with TRBD2. The CDR3 extends over 16 amino acids. Per germline, CDR1 SGHAT and CDR2 FQDESV (reference sequence). V lost 3 bases, J lost 4 bases, and 8 bases stayed unmatched. The CDR3: CASSFLAGPTPDTQYF. The CDR3 bases are TGTGCCAGCAGCTTCCTAGCGGGACCCACCCCAGATACGCAGTATTTT. The whole variable domain, remainder taken from reference TRBV11-1 and TRBJ2-3, is EAEVAQSPRYKITEKSQAVAFWCDPISGHATLYWYRQILGQGPELLVQFQDESVVDDSQLPKDRFSAERLKGVDSTLKIQPAELGDSAMYLCASSFLAGPTPDTQYFGPGTRLTVL.

The chain links TRBV11-2 to TRBJ1-2; D might be TRBD1 (6 bases). This CDR3 region has 13 residues. Germline CDR1 and CDR2: SGHAT and FQNNGV. V was clipped by 5 bases and J by 3 bases, with 10 bases between them. The CDR3 DNA sequence: TGTGCCAGCAGCCCGTGGACAGACTATGGCTACACCTTC. It encodes CASSPWTDYGYTF. The full variable domain, rest sourced from reference TRBV11-2 and TRBJ1-2, is EAGVAQSPRYKIIEKRQSVAFWCNPISGHATLYWYQQILGQGPKLLIQFQNNGVVDDSQLPKDRFSAERLKGVDSTLKIQPAKLEDSAVYLCASSPWTDYGYTFGSGTRLTVV.

This clonotype came up a few times. J is TRBJ2-1 and V is TRBV11-2, with 16 bases matching TRBD2. The germline CDR1 and CDR2 sequences are SGHAT and FQNNGV. CDR3 size: 20 residues. V lost 3 bases to trimming and J lost 7 bases; unmatched junction nucleotides: 15. The CDR3 DNA reads as TGTGCCAGCAGCTTGCTACCCCCGGGACTAGCGGGAGGGCCCAGGAATGAGCAGTTCTTC. Its protein product is CASSLLPPGLAGGPRNEQFF.

This chain uses TRBV2 with TRBJ2-1; D might be TRBD2 (6 bases). V dropped 3 bases and J dropped 8 bases, with 14 bases sitting between them. Germline-derived CDR1 and CDR2 are SNHLY and FYNNEI. The CDR3 runs to 14 residues. For the CDR3, the DNA is TGTGCCAGCAGTGAGGGGGATAGCGGTCATGAGCAGTTCTTC. It yields the protein CASSEGDSGHEQFF.

This clonotype showed up just a few times. The chain is built from TRBV19 and TRBJ2-1, with TRBD2 identical over 11 bases. Germline CDR1 LNHDA, CDR2 SQIVND (reference sequence). The CDR3 is made up of 12 amino acids. The CDR3 nucleotides are TGTGCGACCGGGACTAGCGGCACGGGGGAGTTCTTC. As protein: CATGTSGTGEFF.

This clonotype was observed at least ten times. This rearrangement joins TRBV7-3 to TRBJ2-1; TRBD2 aligns across 8 bases. V lost 2 bases and J lost 6; bases outside the gene matches: 9. This CDR3 comprises 16 residues. Per germline, CDR1 SGHTA and CDR2 FQGTGA. CDR3 sequence: CASSLFSSGAPNEQFF. For the CDR3, the DNA is TGTGCCAGCAGCTTATTTAGTAGCGGGGCACCCAATGAGCAGTTCTTC.

This clonotype was seen only a few times. This chain links TRBV11-2 with TRBJ2-4; either TRBD1 or TRBD2 may fit D (5 bases each). Trimming left V 1 base short and J 6 bases short, with 13 bases between. The CDR3 sequence is 15 residues long. CDR1 and CDR2 from the germline V gene are SGHAT and FQNNGV. The CDR3: CASSLVWVGTNIQYF. CDR3 DNA: TGTGCCAGCAGCTTAGTGTGGGTAGGGACAAACATTCAGTACTTC.

This clonotype was counted a few times. V gene TRBV20-1 combines with J gene TRBJ2-1, with no clear D. V lost 3 bases and J lost 7, with 22 bases in between. CDR3 length: 16 residues. From germline, CDR1 is DFQATT and CDR2 SNEGSKA (reference sequence). The CDR3 reads CSASDPFRNKGNEQFF. The CDR3 bases are TGCAGTGCTAGTGACCCTTTTCGGAATAAGGGTAATGAGCAGTTCTTC.